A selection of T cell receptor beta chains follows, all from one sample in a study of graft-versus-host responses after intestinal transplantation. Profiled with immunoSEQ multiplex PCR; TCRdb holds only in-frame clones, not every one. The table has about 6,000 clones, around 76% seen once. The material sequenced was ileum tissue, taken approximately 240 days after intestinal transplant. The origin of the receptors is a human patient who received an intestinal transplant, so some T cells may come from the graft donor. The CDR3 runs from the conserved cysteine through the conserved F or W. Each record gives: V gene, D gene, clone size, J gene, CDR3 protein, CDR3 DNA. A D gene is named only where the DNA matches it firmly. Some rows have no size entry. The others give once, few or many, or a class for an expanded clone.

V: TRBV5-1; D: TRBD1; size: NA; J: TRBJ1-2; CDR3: CASSLEGQGPYGYTF; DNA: TGCGCCAGCAGCTTGGAGGGACAGGGCCCATATGGCTACACCTTC
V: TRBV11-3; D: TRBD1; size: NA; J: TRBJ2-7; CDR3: CASSPGIQGELSYEQYF; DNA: TGTGCCAGCAGCCCGGGGATCCAGGGGGAGCTATCCTACGAGCAGTACTTC
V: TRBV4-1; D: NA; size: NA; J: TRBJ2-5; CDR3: CASSQVVALETQYF; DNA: TGCGCCAGCAGCCAAGTTGTGGCTTTGGAGACCCAGTACTTC
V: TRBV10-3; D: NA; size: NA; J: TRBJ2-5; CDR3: CAISGSLGGVTQYF; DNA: TGTGCCATCAGTGGGTCGCTCGGAGGGGTAACCCAGTACTTC
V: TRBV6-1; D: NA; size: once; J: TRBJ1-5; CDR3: CASRIQDPSNQPQHF; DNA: TGTGCCAGCAGGATACAGGACCCTAGCAATCAGCCCCAGCATTTT
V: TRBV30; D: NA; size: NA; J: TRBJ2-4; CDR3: CAWSPGENIQYF; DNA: TGTGCCTGGAGCCCAGGGGAAAACATTCAGTACTTC
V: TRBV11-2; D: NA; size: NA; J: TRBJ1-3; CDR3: CASSSGRTGSGNTIYF; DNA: TGTGCCAGCAGCTCTGGAAGGACCGGCTCTGGAAACACCATATATTTT
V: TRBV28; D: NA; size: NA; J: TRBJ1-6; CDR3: CASTLPQGQSSPLHF; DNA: TGTGCCAGCACCCTCCCACAGGGACAAAGTTCACCCCTCCACTTT
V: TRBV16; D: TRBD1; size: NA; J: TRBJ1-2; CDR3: CASSRRDRGGYTF; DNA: TGTGCCAGCAGCCGCCGGGACAGGGGGGGCTACACCTTC
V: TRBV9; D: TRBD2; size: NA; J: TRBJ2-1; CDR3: CASSVGTSGGREQFF; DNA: TGTGCCAGCAGCGTTGGGACTAGCGGGGGCAGGGAGCAGTTCTTC
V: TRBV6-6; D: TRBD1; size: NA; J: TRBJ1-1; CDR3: CASSYSRQGVTEAFF; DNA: TGTGCCAGCAGTTACTCGAGACAGGGGGTTACTGAAGCTTTCTTT
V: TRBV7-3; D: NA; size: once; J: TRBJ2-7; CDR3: CASSLGNGPTYEQYF; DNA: TGTGCCAGCAGCTTAGGGAACGGCCCCACCTACGAGCAGTACTTC
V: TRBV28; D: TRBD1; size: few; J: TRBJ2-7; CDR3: CASSQRGRGQYF; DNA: TGTGCCAGCAGTCAAAGGGGGCGCGGGCAGTACTTC
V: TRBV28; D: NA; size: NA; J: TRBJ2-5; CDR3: CASSSGTRPYQETQYF; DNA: TGTGCCAGCAGCTCCGGGACTCGGCCTTACCAAGAGACCCAGTACTTC
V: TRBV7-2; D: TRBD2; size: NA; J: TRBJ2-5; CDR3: CASGLAGGETQYF; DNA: TGTGCCAGTGGACTAGCGGGGGGAGAGACCCAGTACTTC
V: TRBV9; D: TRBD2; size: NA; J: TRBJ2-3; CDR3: CASSALPGLPFTDTQYF; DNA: TGTGCCAGCAGCGCCCTTCCGGGACTACCTTTCACAGATACGCAGTATTTT
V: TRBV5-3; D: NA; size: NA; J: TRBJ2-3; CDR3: CASSFSPIGQYF; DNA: TGTGCCAGCAGCTTTAGTCCGATTGGGCAGTATTTT
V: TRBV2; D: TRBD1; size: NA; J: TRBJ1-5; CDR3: CASSPRGPQPQHF; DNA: TGTGCCAGCAGTCCTAGGGGGCCTCAGCCCCAGCATTTT
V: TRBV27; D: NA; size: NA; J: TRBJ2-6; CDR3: CASTSIPGANVLTF; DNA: TGTGCCAGCACTTCGATACCCGGGGCCAACGTCCTGACTTTC
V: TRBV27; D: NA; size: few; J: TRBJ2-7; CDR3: CASSLYLGPLYEQYF; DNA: TGTGCCAGCAGTCTATACCTAGGGCCCCTCTACGAGCAGTACTTC
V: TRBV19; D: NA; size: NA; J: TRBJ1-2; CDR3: CASSRNWANRKTYGYTF; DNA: TGTGCCAGTAGCAGGAATTGGGCAAATCGAAAGACCTATGGCTACACCTTC
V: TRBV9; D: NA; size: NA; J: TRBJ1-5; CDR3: CASSVDAGGNQPQHF; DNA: TGTGCCAGCAGCGTAGACGCAGGGGGCAATCAGCCCCAGCATTTT
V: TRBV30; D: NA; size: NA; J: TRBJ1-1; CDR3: CAGSGGQNTEAFF; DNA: TGTGCCGGGTCGGGGGGACAGAACACTGAAGCTTTCTTT
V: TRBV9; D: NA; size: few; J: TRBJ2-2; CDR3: CASSVVSGGGPAGELFF; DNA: TGTGCCAGCAGCGTAGTTTCCGGGGGAGGCCCGGCCGGGGAGCTGTTTTTT
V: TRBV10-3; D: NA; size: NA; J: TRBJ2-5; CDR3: CAIRASDGGGGRETQYF; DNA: TGTGCCATCCGTGCGTCCGACGGGGGAGGGGGGAGAGAGACCCAGTACTTC
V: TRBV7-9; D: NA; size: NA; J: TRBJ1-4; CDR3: CASSFGGAGYEKLFF; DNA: TGTGCCAGCAGCTTTGGCGGGGCCGGGTATGAAAAACTGTTTTTT
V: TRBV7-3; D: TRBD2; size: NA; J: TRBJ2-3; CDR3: CASSRGLASDTQYF; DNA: TGTGCCAGCAGTCGGGGACTAGCGTCAGATACGCAGTATTTT
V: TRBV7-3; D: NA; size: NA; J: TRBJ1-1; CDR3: CARTEGPRDAEAFF; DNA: TGTGCCAGGACGGAAGGGCCGCGGGACGCTGAAGCTTTCTTT
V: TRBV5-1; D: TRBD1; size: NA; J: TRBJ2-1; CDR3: CASSVGQGILDEQFF; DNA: TGCGCCAGCAGCGTAGGACAGGGAATCTTGGATGAGCAGTTCTTC
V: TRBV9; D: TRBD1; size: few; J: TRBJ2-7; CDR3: CASSVDPGGPYEQYF; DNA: TGTGCCAGCAGCGTAGATCCAGGGGGCCCCTACGAGCAGTACTTC
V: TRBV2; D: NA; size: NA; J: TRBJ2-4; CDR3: CASSEARWKNIQYF; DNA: TGTGCCAGCAGTGAAGCGCGATGGAAAAACATTCAGTACTTC
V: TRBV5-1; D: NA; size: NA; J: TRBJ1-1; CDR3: CASSSHGGPTEAFF; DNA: TGCGCCAGCAGCTCCCATGGAGGGCCGACTGAAGCTTTCTTT
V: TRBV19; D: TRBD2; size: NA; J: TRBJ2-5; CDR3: CASSTQRGGETQYF; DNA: TGTGCCAGTAGTACCCAGCGGGGGGGGGAGACCCAGTACTTC
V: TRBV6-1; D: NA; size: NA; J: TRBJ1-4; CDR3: CASSPGGVDEKLFF; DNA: TGTGCCAGCAGCCCCGGGGGGGTTGATGAAAAACTGTTTTTT
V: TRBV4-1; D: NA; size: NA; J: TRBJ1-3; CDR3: CASSQDEFWRDGNTIYF; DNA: TGCGCCAGCAGCCAAGATGAGTTTTGGAGGGATGGAAACACCATATATTTT
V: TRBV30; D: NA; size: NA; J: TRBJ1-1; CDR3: CAWSRRGPEAFF; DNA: TGTGCCTGGAGTCGACGGGGGCCTGAAGCTTTCTTT
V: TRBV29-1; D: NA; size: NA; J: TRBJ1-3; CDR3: CSVGQGSAGNTIYF; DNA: TGCAGCGTGGGGCAGGGTTCAGCTGGAAACACCATATATTTT
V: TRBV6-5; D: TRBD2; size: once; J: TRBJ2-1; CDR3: CASSFSGGPNNEQFF; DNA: TGTGCCAGCAGTTTTAGCGGGGGGCCAAACAATGAGCAGTTCTTC
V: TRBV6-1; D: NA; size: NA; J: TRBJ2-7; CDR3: CASNKQGTHEQYF; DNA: TGTGCCAGCAATAAGCAGGGAACCCACGAGCAGTACTTC
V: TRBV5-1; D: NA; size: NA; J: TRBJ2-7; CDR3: CASGDSYEQYF; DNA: TGCGCCAGCGGGGACTCCTACGAGCAGTACTTC
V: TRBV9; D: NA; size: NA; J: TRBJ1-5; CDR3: CASSVEGGGNQPQHF; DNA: TGTGCCAGCAGCGTAGAGGGAGGGGGCAATCAGCCCCAGCATTTT
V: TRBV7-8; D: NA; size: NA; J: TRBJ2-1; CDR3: CASGASYNEQFF; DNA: TGTGCCAGCGGTGCTTCCTACAATGAGCAGTTCTTC
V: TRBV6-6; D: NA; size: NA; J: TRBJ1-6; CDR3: CASSPNRANSPLHF; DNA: TGTGCCAGCAGCCCCAACAGGGCTAATTCACCCCTCCACTTT
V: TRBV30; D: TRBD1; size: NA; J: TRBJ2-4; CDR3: CAWTSGGSIQYF; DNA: TGTGCCTGGACATCAGGGGGAAGCATTCAGTACTTC